Each of the 17 T cell receptor beta chains below was sequenced from the same sample in a study of cytomegalovirus exposure and HLA in healthy donors. The PCR had 60 Vbeta and 13 Jbeta primers. Here immunoSEQ multiplex PCR was the method, and the copy in TCRdb shows in-frame clones only, minus some. The table includes about 140,000 clones, around 80% detected once. Sequenced sample: PBMCs. These receptors all come from a man aged 18 to 35 in good health and CMV-seropositive.

This clone has only a few counts. The genes are TRBV4-1 and TRBJ2-5; the D gene is possibly TRBD1 (6 bases). Germline V gene data show CDR1 as MGHRA and CDR2 as YSYEKL. Trimming removed 5 bases from V and 5 bases from J, with 18 bases in between. This CDR3 has 15 amino acids. The CDR3 reads CASSSGTPPRETQYF. CDR3 coding DNA: TGCGCCAGCAGCTCCGGGACACCCCCGAGGGAGACCCAGTACTTC.

The V call is TRBV27, the J call TRBJ2-7, with D tentatively TRBD1 (6 bases). V lost 6 bases to trimming and J lost 2 bases, with 14 bases between them. The CDR3 length is 14 residues. Germline values: CDR1 MNHEY, CDR2 SMNVEV (reference sequence). CDR3 region: CASRSLRGTYEQYF. The CDR3 coding sequence is TGTGCCAGCAGATCCCTCAGGGGTACCTACGAGCAGTACTTC.

The J gene is TRBJ1-6, the V gene TRBV2; 7 nucleotides line up with TRBD1. CDR1 is SNHLY, CDR2 FYNNEI, per germline. This CDR3 comprises 16 residues. Losses at the gene ends were 1 base for V and 7 bases for J; bases not matched to a gene: 7. The chain's CDR3 is CASSEVRDSGNSPLHF. The CDR3 DNA reads as TGTGCCAGCAGTGAAGTCCGGGACAGCGGAAATTCACCCCTCCACTTT.

This chain connects TRBV13 to TRBJ1-1; TRBD1 might be the D (6 bases). The CDR3 consists of 14 residues. Trimming took 7 bases from V and 1 from J, leaving 13 bases between them. Germline CDR1 and CDR2: PRHDT and FYEKMQ (reference sequence). The DNA for the CDR3 is TGTGCCAGCAAAACAAGGGGGACGAACACTGAAGCTTTCTTT. This sequence encodes CASKTRGTNTEAFF.

This clone came up once. This sequence joins TRBV6-1 and TRBJ1-1; TRBD1 agrees at 9 bases. Germline V gene sequence: CDR1 MNHNS, CDR2 SASEGT. The CDR3 covers 15 residues. J was trimmed by 1 base and V by 4 bases; bases with no gene match: 4. The CDR3 reads CASSGTGGANTEAFF. CDR3 DNA: TGTGCCAGCAGTGGAACAGGGGGCGCGAACACTGAAGCTTTCTTT.

The chain combines TRBV19 with TRBJ1-5; 8 positions match TRBD1. CDR3 length: 15 residues. The germline V gene encodes CDR1 LNHDA and CDR2 SQIVND (reference sequence). Trimming removed 9 bases from V and 0 bases from J; junction bases left unmatched: 7. The CDR3 loop is CASTDRAYSNQPQHF. The CDR3 coding sequence is TGTGCCAGCACGGACAGGGCTTATAGCAATCAGCCCCAGCATTTT.

This clone has a single count. The chain carries TRBV7-8 and TRBJ1-3; D not resolved. The ends were cut back, 5 bases at V and 4 bases at J, with 18 bases in the middle. Per germline, CDR1 SGHVS and CDR2 FQNEAQ. The CDR3 loop spans 16 amino acids. The CDR3 DNA follows: TGTGCCAGCAGCCCACGGGTGGGGAGGAGGGGAAACACCATATATTTT. This encodes CASSPRVGRRGNTIYF.

This sequence joins TRBV13 and TRBJ2-1, with 11 bases that match TRBD2. Germline CDR1 PRHDT, CDR2 FYEKMQ (reference sequence). The CDR3 runs 16 residues. V gave up 6 bases and J gave up 6 bases; unmatched junction bases: 10. The CDR3 DNA sequence: TGTGCCAGCAGTTCTAGGGGTAGCGGGAGGGGCAATGAGCAGTTCTTC. Its protein is CASSSRGSGRGNEQFF.

This chain joins TRBV19 and TRBJ1-2; 9 bases line up with TRBD1. CDR1 is LNHDA, CDR2 SQIVND, per germline (reference sequence). This CDR3 spans 15 amino acids. With V trimmed by 2 bases and J by 8 bases, 9 bases remained unmatched. CDR3 coding DNA: TGTGCCAGTAGTATAATGGACAGGGGCCTTGAGGGCTACACCTTC. Its protein product is CASSIMDRGLEGYTF.

This clone occurred once. The V gene is TRBV27, the J gene TRBJ2-5; TRBD2 matches at 8 bases. V shed 5 bases and J 4 bases; nucleotides not matched to a gene: 15. This CDR3 comprises 17 residues. Germline loops: CDR1 MNHEY, CDR2 SMNVEV (reference sequence). The DNA for the CDR3 is TGTGCCAGCAGTCCCATCCGGGGGGGTTTCAGGGGAGAGACCCAGTACTTC. Amino acid sequence: CASSPIRGGFRGETQYF.

The gene calls are TRBV4-2 and TRBJ1-2, with TRBD1 matching 8 bases. Germline V gene lookup returns CDR1 LGHNA and CDR2 YNFKEQ. CDR3 length: 15 residues. Unmatched junction bases numbered 4, after V lost 0 bases and J lost 4 bases. The CDR3 DNA is TGTGCCAGCAGCCAAGAGCCGACAGGGGCCTATGGCTACACCTTC. Amino acids: CASSQEPTGAYGYTF.

This clone has only a few counts. The V gene is TRBV29-1, the J gene TRBJ1-1; tentative D call: TRBD1 (5 bases). The ends were cut back, 1 base at V and 3 bases at J, with 9 bases in the middle. Per the germline V gene, CDR1 is SQVTM and CDR2 is ANQGSEA. The CDR3 consists of 13 residues. The CDR3 region is CSVEADTDTEAFF. In DNA, the CDR3 is TGCAGCGTTGAAGCGGACACGGACACTGAAGCTTTCTTT.

This chain joins TRBV29-1 and TRBJ2-1; 9 positions agree with TRBD2. The germline V gene has CDR1 SQVTM and CDR2 ANQGSEA. The CDR3 is 17 residues long. J lost 0 bases, V lost 3 bases, and 9 bases had no gene match. For the CDR3, the DNA is TGCAGCGTTGATGGCTCCGCGGGAGGGAGCTCCTACAATGAGCAGTTCTTC. Protein sequence: CSVDGSAGGSSYNEQFF.

V and J are TRBV7-2 and TRBJ2-7; the match to TRBD2 covers 7 bases. Germline V gene sequence: CDR1 SGHTA, CDR2 FQGNSA. The CDR3 spans 14 residues. V lost 1 base, J lost 4 bases, and 4 bases stayed unmatched. CDR3 bases: TGTGCCAGCAGCTTAGACGGGGGGATATACGAGCAGTACTTC. Its protein product is CASSLDGGIYEQYF. The whole variable domain, remainder taken from reference TRBV7-2 and TRBJ2-7, is GAGVSQSPSNKVTEKGKDVELRCDPISGHTALYWYRQSLGQGLEFLIYFQGNSAPDKSGLPSDRFSAERTGGSVSTLTIQRTQQEDSAVYLCASSLDGGIYEQYFGPGTRLTVT.

J is TRBJ2-2 and V is TRBV4-2; D is undetermined. V was clipped by 1 base and J by 7 bases, with 4 bases between them. The germline gives CDR1 LGHNA, CDR2 YNFKEQ. The CDR3 has 12 amino acids. CDR3 amino acids: CASSQAGGELFF. The CDR3 DNA follows: TGTGCCAGCAGCCAAGCGGGCGGGGAGCTGTTTTTT.

This rearrangement joins TRBV6-4 to TRBJ2-3; TRBD1 is a possible D gene (6 bases). The CDR3 contains 13 residues. Trimming cost V 4 bases and J 6 bases, with 11 bases left between them. CDR1 and CDR2 (germline): MRHNA, SNTAGT. CDR3 region: CASSVGALDTQYF. CDR3 coding DNA: TGTGCCAGCAGTGTGGGGGCGCTTGATACGCAGTATTTT.

The chain carries TRBV28 and TRBJ1-1; 9 bases align to TRBD1. This CDR3 region has 13 residues. Unmatched junction bases numbered 2, after V lost 5 bases and J lost 4 bases. Germline values: CDR1 MDHEN, CDR2 SYDVKM. DNA for the CDR3: TGTGCCAGCAGTCCGGACAGGGGCACTGAAGCTTTCTTT. It is translated as CASSPDRGTEAFF. Combining the CDR3 with reference TRBV28 and TRBJ1-1 gives the whole variable domain DVKVTQSSRYLVKRTGEKVFLECVQDMDHENMFWYRQDPGLGLRLIYFSYDVKMKEKGDIPEGYSVSREKKERFSLILESASTNQTSMYLCASSPDRGTEAFFGQGTRLTVV.